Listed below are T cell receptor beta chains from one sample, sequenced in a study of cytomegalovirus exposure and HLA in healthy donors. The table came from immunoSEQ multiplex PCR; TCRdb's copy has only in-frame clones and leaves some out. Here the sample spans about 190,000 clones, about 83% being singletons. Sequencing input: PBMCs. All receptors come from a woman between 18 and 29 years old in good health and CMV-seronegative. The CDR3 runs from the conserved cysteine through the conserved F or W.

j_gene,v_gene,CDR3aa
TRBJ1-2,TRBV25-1,CASSERQGKTATVYGYTF
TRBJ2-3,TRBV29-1,CSGRGLAGSTDTQYF
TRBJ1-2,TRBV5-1,CASSLTAQGARGYTF
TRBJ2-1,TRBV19,CASSRDLPSGRYNEQFF
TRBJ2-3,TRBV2,CASNPGQTSTDTQYF
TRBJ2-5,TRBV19,CASSDPTQYQETQYF
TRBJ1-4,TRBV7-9,CASSLGLLTAANEKLFF
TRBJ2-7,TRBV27,CASSSRAGGLYEQYF
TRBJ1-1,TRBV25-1,CASRSRGQTEAFF
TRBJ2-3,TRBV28,CASSLYGKTTDTQYF
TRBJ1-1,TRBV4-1,CASSKGPMGFGGNTEAFF
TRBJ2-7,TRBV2,CASTPPRGGYEQYF
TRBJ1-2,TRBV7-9,CASSFSLVTDGYTF
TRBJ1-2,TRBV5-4,CASSLNRGLGYTF
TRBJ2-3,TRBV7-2,CASSLAAGGPSTDTQYF
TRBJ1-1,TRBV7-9,CASSLGGRTEAFF
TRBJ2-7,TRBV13,CASSNRIQGYEQYF
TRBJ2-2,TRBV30,CAWSVADGGGELFF
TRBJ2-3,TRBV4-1,CASSQGLASGGTDTQYF
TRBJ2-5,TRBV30,CAWRCGGAGGQETQYF
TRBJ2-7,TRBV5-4,CASSLRTSGMNEQYF
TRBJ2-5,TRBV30,CAWSIPGREAQYF
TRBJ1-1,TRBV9,CASSVVQGVGTEAFF